This TCR beta chain originates from a study of blood T cells in healthy people across ages (dated by TCRdb to between 2014 and 2017). Broadly, across the study: In model experiments, template switching captured roughly one uniquely barcoded TCR beta cDNA molecule for every two T cells. Donors were grouped into four age groups: young (average roughly 17 years), middle-aged (about 38), aged (about 60) and long-lived (roughly 80). The study analyzed two additional independent replicas of 1 million unique cDNA reads from the same blood draw for two donors, one aged 18 to 30 and one aged 80 or older. The study measured age-related changes in TCR beta repertoire diversity using deep sequencing normalized with unique cDNA molecular identifiers.

The paper as a whole reports these results and caveats: Because donor CMV infection status was unknown, age-related changes in expanded clonotypes were potentially confounded. Total diversity estimates from one million sequenced T cells were considered lower bounds and underestimates. As age increased, observed TCR beta diversity per million T cells dropped in a roughly linear way, and a significant reduction was already evident by age about 36. Compared with the aged group, the long-lived group had more naive CD4+ T cells, fewer expanded clones and increased TCR diversity, suggesting age selection. Because profiling used bulk unsorted PBMCs, naive and antigen-experienced compartments could not be compared conclusively. Observed TCR beta diversity correlated strongly with the percentage of naive T cells measured by flow cytometry.

This clonotype was seen more than once but under ten times. There is no known antigen for this receptor. Within one base of it there is no much larger clone, and no base qualities were kept. CDR1 and CDR2 are read off the germline V gene (reference sequence) as DFQATT and SNEGSKA. The CDR3 has 15 amino acids, counting the end cysteine and phenylalanine. Kept here is only the CDR3 DNA, which spans 45 bases and is read in frame from base 1. V loses 5 bases of germline sequence and J loses 4 bases, and the interval between the two ends is 15 bases. Donors were 40 or so systemically healthy Caucasian individuals from Russia aged about 6 to 100 years. Ten milliliters of peripheral blood were drawn from each donor into EDTA-treated Vacutainer tubes. Ficoll-Paque density-gradient centrifugation was used to isolate PBMCs, with at least 7 million obtained per sample. Total RNA was extracted from PBMCs with Trizol reagent, with at least 6 micrograms obtained per sample. Naive CD45RAhigh/CD27high T cell percentages were measured by flow cytometry on a PBMC aliquot from every donor.

The library was built by means of 5' RACE. The data were produced on an Illumina HiSeq 2500. A second roughly 6 to 12 cycle PCR used a sample-barcoded 5' primer and a J-beta primer mix. A unique molecular identifier was introduced onto each TCR beta cDNA molecule by a template-switch 5' adaptor carrying 12 random nucleotides. At least 2.5 million CDR3-containing paired-end reads were obtained from each sample. First-strand cDNA synthesis was performed from all RNA using the Mint cDNA synthesis kit, with priming by a TRBC-specific oligonucleotide. After uracil-DNA glycosylase treatment, a first 18-cycle PCR used universal primers M1SS and BC2_uni_R on all cDNA. On the authors' methods: For normalization, 1 million high-quality reads were randomly selected from each sample, with every read carrying a distinct molecular identifier. Instead of being binned into consensus sequences, reads with shared molecular identifiers were discarded. MiTCR, set to a Q25 quality threshold and the strictest error-elimination algorithm, was used for CDR3 identification, clonotype clustering and error correction. A nonparametric unseen species model with Euler transformation was used to estimate lower-bound total TCR beta diversity. The raw public reads went through TCRdb reprocessing: fastp at Q25, MiXCR clone calling, in-frame beta chains kept. When rows share a CDR3 protein, they turn into one entry using the most common DNA and genes. TCRdb's processing, not the study's, gives the V and J calls here. This sample holds 760,000 or so distinct CDR3 sequences; 20% to 30% were observed only once. The top ten clones comprise more than 8% of the sample.

The sample was also linked to a second study, of T cells of mothers and their children. The second paper further reports: Donors were nine systemically healthy Caucasian individuals: three mothers and their six children. cDNA synthesis consumed the entire amount of extracted RNA, loaded at approximately 1.6 ug RNA in each 15 ul reaction. In the second PCR, the M1S primer added sample barcodes and 2-4 random nucleotides. More than 8 million TCR beta CDR3 reads were obtained from each mother, and about 3 million reads were obtained from each child. Thymic selection shapes the output of TCR recombination in a similar way in related and unrelated pairs, and inherited differences have a minor effect. Related mother-child pairs always showed normalized repertoire overlap that was slightly higher than in unrelated mother-child pairs, though the difference was never significant. No persistent microchimeric T cell clones were found, with a detection sensitivity of around 100 clones per million clonotypes. Deep NGS was used in the study to compare the TCR beta repertoires of mothers and children and to look for features that separate related mother-child pairs from unrelated individuals. On average, the children were roughly 10 +/- 4 years old, while the mothers were 40 +/- 4 years old. After adapter ligation was performed with NEBNext reagents, the libraries were sequenced on an Illumina HiSeq 2000 with 100+100 nt paired-end reads. Mother and child libraries were prepared a month apart and sequenced in separate runs to prevent cross-contamination. For each donor, between about 500,000 and 2,000,000 distinct TCR beta clonotypes were identified. Naive TCR beta clonotypes were estimated from low-frequency clonotypes matched to each donor's FACS-determined naive share, without sorting.

The sample was blood. This receptor was obtained from a boy aged 5 to 17 in good health. The chain is made from TRBV20-1 and TRBJ1-6; the D segment cannot be called with confidence. The nucleotides read TGCAGTGCTCCTCATTCCGGGCCTTATAATTCACCCCTCCACTTT. Translated, this gives CSAPHSGPYNSPLHF.